The 29 T cell receptor beta chains given below trace back to one sample, sequenced in a study of technical replicates of blood from a handful of donors. Here immunoSEQ multiplex PCR was the method, and the copy in TCRdb shows in-frame clones only, minus some. The table lists some 77,000 clones, roughly nine tenths of them singletons. Sequenced: T cells isolated from PBMCs. All receptors derive from a human donor in good health.

The chain is built from TRBV29-1 and TRBJ2-5; 8 nucleotides match TRBD1. This CDR3 spans 15 amino acids. Unmatched junction bases numbered 13, after V lost 6 bases and J lost 4 bases. Germline values: CDR1 SQVTM, CDR2 ANQGSEA. The CDR3 DNA follows: TGCAGCGTGGAGACAGGGGTCTCGATGGGAGAGACCCAGTACTTC. Translating gives CSVETGVSMGETQYF.

The chain recombines TRBV5-6 with TRBJ2-7; tentative D call: TRBD2 (6 bases). The CDR3 is 15 amino acids. Trimming pared 3 bases from V and 4 bases from J, leaving 17 bases between. Looked up from germline, CDR1 is SGHDT and CDR2 is YYEEEE. CDR3 protein: CASSSPTGEWYEQYF. The CDR3 DNA sequence: TGTGCCAGCAGCTCCCCTACGGGAGAGTGGTACGAGCAGTACTTC.

The chain carries TRBV9 and TRBJ2-1; D possibly corresponds to TRBD2 (6 bases). V dropped 2 bases and J dropped 0 bases, with 15 bases sitting between them. Germline V gene data show CDR1 as SGDLS and CDR2 as YYNGEE. The CDR3 spans 17 residues. CDR3 sequence: CASSVGEVDPSYNEQFF. CDR3 coding DNA: TGTGCCAGCAGCGTCGGGGAGGTTGACCCCTCCTACAATGAGCAGTTCTTC.

V gene TRBV6-5 combines with J gene TRBJ2-2, with TRBD2 as a possible D gene (5 bases). The CDR3 spans 11 residues. CDR1 MNHEY and CDR2 SVGAGI come from the germline V gene. The V end lost 7 bases, the J end lost 6 bases, and 6 bases lay between the germline ends. CDR3 amino acids: CASTGSGELFF. The CDR3 DNA follows: TGTGCCAGCACGGGGTCCGGGGAGCTGTTTTTT.

The chain carries TRBV6-6 and TRBJ2-1; the match to TRBD2 covers 7 bases. Germline V gives CDR1 MNHNY, CDR2 SVGAGI (reference sequence). The trim removed 6 bases at V and 10 bases at J, leaving 3 bases unmatched. The CDR3 has 11 residues. The CDR3 loop is CASSTGGEQFF. The DNA for the CDR3 is TGTGCCAGCAGCACCGGGGGGGAGCAGTTCTTC.

V usage is TRBV27 and J usage is TRBJ2-7, with D possibly being TRBD2 (5 bases). The CDR3 consists of 13 residues. V lost 3 bases to trimming and J lost 0 bases, with 6 bases between them. The germline V gene has CDR1 MNHEY and CDR2 SMNVEV (reference sequence). This CDR3 is CASSFSVSYEQYF. For the CDR3, the DNA is TGTGCCAGCAGTTTTAGCGTCTCCTACGAGCAGTACTTC.

DNA of the CDR3: TGTGCCAGCAGTGATCCGGGACTGCGCACTGAGCAGTTCTTC. It encodes CASSDPGLRTEQFF. The J gene is TRBJ2-1, the V gene TRBV6-6; the D gene is possibly TRBD2 (6 bases). The V gene's germline CDR1 is MNHNY and CDR2 SVGAGI (reference sequence). The CDR3 consists of 14 residues. Trimming pared 5 bases from V and 9 bases from J, leaving 17 bases between.

This CDR3 reads CASSPAGADYNEQFF. Written as DNA, the CDR3 is TGCGCCAGCAGCCCGGCGGGAGCGGACTACAATGAGCAGTTCTTC. The chain is built from TRBV5-1 and TRBJ2-1; the match to TRBD2 covers 7 bases. Germline CDR1 reads SGHRS; CDR2 reads YFSETQ. The CDR3 has 15 amino acids. Losses at the gene ends were 4 bases for V and 3 bases for J; bases not matched to a gene: 7.

The chain employs TRBV6-4 and TRBJ1-5; no reliable D call. Germline values: CDR1 MRHNA, CDR2 SNTAGT. This CDR3 comprises 13 residues. The ends were cut back, 3 bases at V and 7 bases at J, with 10 bases in the middle. The CDR3 region has the DNA TGTGCCAGCAGTGATGAAGAGGGACAGCCCCAGCATTTT. This sequence encodes CASSDEEGQPQHF.

The chain's CDR3 is CASREDSDYGYTF. The CDR3 DNA follows: TGTGCCAGCAGGGAGGACAGTGACTATGGCTACACCTTC. The chain is built from TRBV28 and TRBJ1-2, with D perhaps matching TRBD1 (6 bases). Germline lookup yields CDR1 MDHEN and CDR2 SYDVKM. The CDR3 runs 13 residues. The germline V and J ends were trimmed by 6 bases and 3 bases, with 11 bases remaining between them.

V is TRBV11-3 and J is TRBJ2-7; D is uncertain. Germline V lookup: CDR1 SGHNT, CDR2 YENEEA. This CDR3 has 15 amino acids. Trimming removed 2 bases from V and 7 bases from J, with 18 bases in between. CDR3 in amino acids: CASSLKTFLAGEQYF. CDR3 in DNA: TGTGCCAGCAGCTTAAAGACTTTCTTGGCCGGGGAGCAGTACTTC.

V and J are TRBV4-1 and TRBJ2-7; D is undetermined. The CDR3 has 14 amino acids. Trimming stripped 4 bases from V and 2 bases from J, with 12 bases between. CDR1 is MGHRA and CDR2 is YSYEKL in the germline V gene. CDR3 sequence: CASSLSGAAYEQYF. DNA for the CDR3: TGCGCCAGCAGCCTTTCCGGAGCAGCCTACGAGCAGTACTTC.

The chain combines TRBV19 with TRBJ1-5, with 9 positions matching TRBD1. Germline V gene sequence: CDR1 LNHDA, CDR2 SQIVND (reference sequence). V shed 2 bases and J 1 base; nucleotides not matched to a gene: 6. The CDR3 runs to 17 residues. CDR3 sequence (DNA): TGTGCCAGTAGTATATTAAGCGGACAGGGGAGCAATCAGCCCCAGCATTTT. It yields the protein CASSILSGQGSNQPQHF.

The rearrangement joins TRBV6-6 to TRBJ2-3, with 8 nucleotides matching TRBD1. Germline trimming cut 5 bases from V and 5 bases from J; bases unmatched to any gene: 12. CDR1 is MNHNY, CDR2 SVGAGI, per germline (reference sequence). There are 16 residues in the CDR3. The CDR3 sequence is CASSPTGVRERDTQYF. CDR3 in DNA: TGTGCCAGCAGTCCGACAGGGGTCCGGGAGAGAGATACGCAGTATTTT.

The gene calls are TRBV19 and TRBJ2-7, with D possibly matching TRBD1 (5 bases). CDR1 is LNHDA, CDR2 SQIVND, per germline (reference sequence). This CDR3 has 14 amino acids. V was clipped by 6 bases and J by 0 bases, with 12 bases between them. DNA of the CDR3: TGTGCCAGTAGAGGACAAACGAGCTCCTACGAGCAGTACTTC. It specifies CASRGQTSSYEQYF.

The V call is TRBV28, the J call TRBJ1-5; 12 bases agree with TRBD1. V was clipped by 8 bases and J by 6 bases; unmatched bases: 2. This CDR3 is built from 13 residues. Germline CDR1 reads MDHEN; CDR2 reads SYDVKM. The CDR3 DNA follows: TGTGCCAGCGGGACAGGGGGCCGTCAGCCCCAGCATTTT. It specifies CASGTGGRQPQHF.

V usage is TRBV5-1 and J usage is TRBJ1-2; 8 bases are shared with TRBD1. The CDR3 totals 13 residues. Germline V gene lookup returns CDR1 SGHRS and CDR2 YFSETQ. The junction had 7 bases not matched to a gene; V was cut back by 4 bases and J by 8 bases. The CDR3 spells CASSDRQGFGYTF. CDR3 nucleotides: TGCGCCAGCAGCGATAGACAGGGGTTCGGCTACACCTTC.

The CDR3 nucleotides read TGTGCCAGCAGCAGGCCAGGGGGAGAGCAGTTCTTC. It specifies CASSRPGGEQFF. V usage is TRBV5-4 and J usage is TRBJ2-1; 7 bases match TRBD1. The CDR3 runs 12 residues. Germline V gene data show CDR1 as SGHNT and CDR2 as YYREEE (reference sequence). The J segment lost 10 bases and the V segment lost 4 bases, leaving 5 bases of the junction unmatched.

The rearrangement joins TRBV4-2 to TRBJ2-1; D uncertain. Germline V gene lookup returns CDR1 LGHNA and CDR2 YNFKEQ. V was cut by 2 bases and J by 8 bases, with 4 bases left in between. This CDR3 is 11 amino acids long. The CDR3 nucleotides are TGTGCCAGCAGCCAACTCTATGAGCAGTTCTTC. It codes for CASSQLYEQFF.

The chain couples TRBV11-2 to TRBJ2-5; tentative D call: TRBD2 (6 bases). CDR1 is SGHAT, CDR2 FQNNGV, per germline. Trimming removed 1 base from V and 3 bases from J, with 15 bases in between. The length of the CDR3 is 16 residues. DNA of the CDR3: TGTGCCAGCAGCTTAGGCCAGGGCGGGACGGAAGAGACCCAGTACTTC. It codes for CASSLGQGGTEETQYF.

The V call is TRBV6-5, the J call TRBJ2-7; D remains ambiguous. CDR3 size: 12 residues. The germline V and J ends were trimmed by 4 bases and 0 bases, with 4 bases remaining between them. In germline, CDR1 is MNHEY, CDR2 SVGAGI. The CDR3: CASSLDSYEQYF. In DNA, the CDR3 is TGTGCCAGCAGTTTAGACTCCTACGAGCAGTACTTC.

This chain joins TRBV6-1 and TRBJ1-5; the match to TRBD1 covers 7 bases. The CDR3 consists of 14 residues. CDR1 and CDR2 (germline): MNHNS, SASEGT. J gave up 1 base and V 7 bases, and 4 bases lay outside the gene matches. DNA of the CDR3: TGTGCCAGCAACCTGGGACAGAGCAATCAGCCCCAGCATTTT. It codes for CASNLGQSNQPQHF.

Regarding this clone: The limits of the CDR3 on the DNA are not certain, so only TCRdb's listed CDR3 is given. The chain links TRBV6-6 to TRBJ1-1; TRBD1 is the table's D call and was not checked against the DNA. The CDR3 is 15 amino acids in total, end residues counted. Germline-derived CDR1 and CDR2 are MNHNY and SVGAGI (reference sequence). CDR3 amino acids: CASSSSTGGDTEAFF.

The chain couples TRBV7-9 to TRBJ1-2, with D unclear. The CDR3 consists of 13 residues. Germline lookup yields CDR1 SEHNR and CDR2 FQNEAQ (reference sequence). Trimming cost V 3 bases and J 6 bases, with 11 bases left between them. DNA of the CDR3: TGTGCCAGCAGCTTGACGGTTCAGGATGGCTACACCTTC. Residues: CASSLTVQDGYTF.

V gene TRBV7-8 combines with J gene TRBJ1-1, with D perhaps matching TRBD1 (6 bases). The CDR3 is 13 residues long. The V gene lost 2 bases and the J gene lost 5 bases, with 9 bases spanning the gap. Germline V gives CDR1 SGHVS, CDR2 FQNEAQ. CDR3 loop: CASSLLQGTEAFF. CDR3 nucleotides: TGTGCCAGCAGCTTACTACAGGGAACTGAAGCTTTCTTT.

The chain uses TRBV5-1 and TRBJ2-5; maybe TRBD2 (6 bases). The CDR3 sequence is 15 residues long. CDR1 and CDR2 from the germline V gene are SGHRS and YFSETQ. V lost 2 bases to trimming and J lost 1 base, with 12 bases between them. CDR3 DNA: TGCGCCAGCAGCTTAATGACTAGACGCCAAGAGACCCAGTACTTC. Translating it yields CASSLMTRRQETQYF.

The chain joins TRBV7-3 to TRBJ2-2; D gene unclear. Trimming stripped 3 bases from V and 4 bases from J, with 9 bases between. The CDR3 is made up of 14 amino acids. The germline V gene encodes CDR1 SGHTA and CDR2 FQGTGA. The CDR3 here is CASSFSMATGELFF. In nucleotides, the CDR3 is TGTGCCAGCAGCTTCTCCATGGCCACCGGGGAGCTGTTTTTT.

The genes are TRBV6-6 and TRBJ2-7; 11 bases are a match to TRBD2. Germline CDR1 is MNHNY and CDR2 is SVGAGI (reference sequence). Losses at the gene ends were 7 bases for V and 0 bases for J; bases not matched to a gene: 5. The CDR3 extends over 15 amino acids. CDR3 residues: CASTRGTSGSYEQYF. The CDR3 coding sequence is TGTGCCAGCACAAGGGGGACTAGCGGCTCCTACGAGCAGTACTTC.

The chain couples TRBV7-8 to TRBJ2-2; 10 positions match TRBD2. J gave up 4 bases and V 4 bases, and 6 bases lay outside the gene matches. The CDR3 consists of 16 residues. Germline values: CDR1 SGHVS, CDR2 FQNEAQ. The CDR3 reads CASSSRAGGSTGELFF. The DNA for the CDR3 is TGTGCCAGCAGCTCCAGAGCGGGAGGGAGCACCGGGGAGCTGTTTTTT.